A single sample gave rise to the 18 T cell receptor beta chains below, sequenced in a study of cytomegalovirus exposure and HLA in healthy donors. 13 Jbeta primers and 60 Vbeta primers were used for the PCR. Only in-frame clones appear in the TCRdb table, and some are missing; sequencing was by immunoSEQ multiplex PCR. The data show 200,000 to 250,000 clones, and the top ten clones hold approximately 1%. What was sequenced was PBMCs. The receptors originated from a woman aged 30 to 39 in good health and CMV-seropositive.

The J gene is TRBJ2-1, the V gene TRBV5-4; 8 bases are a match to TRBD2. Germline CDR1 and CDR2: SGHNT and YYREEE (reference sequence). The CDR3 loop spans 17 amino acids. Trimming took 0 bases from V and 7 from J; bases not matched to a gene: 12. The CDR3 DNA follows: TGTGCCAGCAGCTTGGGGGGGGCCGGGACTAGGCTAAATGAGCAGTTCTTC. Translating it yields CASSLGGAGTRLNEQFF.

This sequence joins TRBV18 and TRBJ1-2; no definite D call. This CDR3 is 11 amino acids long. Germline V CDR1 and CDR2: KGHSH, LQKENI. V lost 5 bases, J lost 10 bases, and 11 bases lay in between. The CDR3 here is CASSVDKAYTF. For the CDR3, the DNA is TGTGCCAGCTCAGTCGACAAAGCCTACACCTTC.

The chain employs TRBV11-3 and TRBJ1-1, with 10 positions matching TRBD1. Germline CDR1 reads SGHNT; CDR2 reads YENEEA. This CDR3 has 13 amino acids. With V trimmed by 4 bases and J by 8 bases, 4 bases remained unmatched. CDR3 bases: TGTGCCAGCAGCTCTAAGACAGGGGGCGAAGCTTTCTTT. It translates to CASSSKTGGEAFF.

The genes are TRBV23-1 and TRBJ1-2, with 8 nucleotides matching TRBD1. TRBV23-1 is recorded as an ORF, its role being uncertain. The V gene end was trimmed by 4 bases and the J gene end by 4 bases; junction bases not matched to a gene: 11. The CDR3 consists of 16 residues. The CDR3: CASSPPGQGASYGYTF. CDR3 DNA: TGCGCCAGCAGTCCACCAGGACAGGGCGCTTCCTATGGCTACACCTTC.

The chain is built from TRBV5-6 and TRBJ2-2; no firm D call. Germline CDR1 is SGHDT and CDR2 is YYEEEE. Trimming stripped 2 bases from V and 3 bases from J, with 8 bases between. The CDR3 extends over 14 amino acids. This chain's CDR3 is CASSLYGYTGELFF. The CDR3 region has the DNA TGTGCCAGCAGCTTATACGGTTACACCGGGGAGCTGTTTTTT.

The chain employs TRBV9 and TRBJ2-3; 9 bases map to TRBD2. From germline, CDR1 is SGDLS and CDR2 YYNGEE. The V and J ends lost 3 bases and 1 base, in that order; junction bases with no gene match: 6. The CDR3 runs to 16 residues. The chain's CDR3 is CASSAGLATRTDTQYF. CDR3 DNA sequence: TGTGCCAGCAGCGCCGGACTAGCGACCCGCACAGATACGCAGTATTTT.

V gene TRBV11-2 combines with J gene TRBJ1-2, with 9 positions matching TRBD1. Per the germline V gene, CDR1 is SGHAT and CDR2 is FQNNGV. V lost 4 bases to trimming and J lost 3 bases; unmatched junction nucleotides: 6. The CDR3 loop spans 15 amino acids. This CDR3 is CASSYPDRGHYGYTF. For the CDR3, the DNA is TGTGCCAGCAGCTACCCGGACAGGGGACACTATGGCTACACCTTC.

V and J are TRBV2 and TRBJ2-7; 7 nucleotides line up with TRBD1. The CDR3 spans 13 residues. V shed 6 bases and J 11 bases; nucleotides not matched to a gene: 13. Germline lookup yields CDR1 SNHLY and CDR2 FYNNEI. The CDR3 is CASRLTGAGWKYF. CDR3 sequence (DNA): TGTGCCAGCAGACTTACAGGGGCCGGGTGGAAGTACTTC.

The chain joins TRBV28 to TRBJ2-7; the match to TRBD2 covers 9 bases. The germline V gene has CDR1 MDHEN and CDR2 SYDVKM. The CDR3 has 16 residues. V trimming: 3 bases; J trimming: 0 bases; junction bases outside the gene matches: 6. CDR3 loop: CASSFAGGPVSYEQYF. As DNA, the CDR3 is TGTGCCAGCAGTTTTGCGGGAGGGCCGGTCTCCTACGAGCAGTACTTC.

The V and J genes are TRBV6-5 and TRBJ1-1; D not certain. There are 13 residues in the CDR3. Per germline, CDR1 MNHEY and CDR2 SVGAGI. The germline V and J ends were trimmed by 0 bases and 8 bases, with 10 bases remaining between them. The CDR3 coding sequence is TGTGCCAGCAGTTACTCGGGCAAAACCGAAGCTTTCTTT. Protein product: CASSYSGKTEAFF.

V usage is TRBV6-6 and J usage is TRBJ2-1, with D possibly being TRBD1 (6 bases). The CDR3 sequence is 15 residues long. V was pared by 0 bases and J by 4 bases, with 10 bases between. Per germline, CDR1 MNHNY and CDR2 SVGAGI (reference sequence). The CDR3 protein is CASSYSLGGYNEQFF. CDR3 bases: TGTGCCAGCAGTTACTCCCTAGGGGGATACAATGAGCAGTTCTTC.

The CDR3 nucleotides read TGCGCCAGCAGCCAAGTTCCGGGACAGGGGTACGAGCAGTACTTC. This encodes CASSQVPGQGYEQYF. The chain couples TRBV4-3 to TRBJ2-5; 10 bases line up with TRBD1. The DNA end is more similar to TRBJ2-7, so the J call may be wrong. CDR1 and CDR2 from the germline V gene are LGHNA and YSLEER. The CDR3 spans 15 residues.

This rearrangement joins TRBV18 to TRBJ2-7; perhaps TRBD2 as D (5 bases). The germline CDR1 and CDR2 sequences are KGHSH and LQKENI. This CDR3 region has 15 residues. Trimming pared 2 bases from V and 0 bases from J, leaving 11 bases between. The CDR3 DNA reads TGTGCCAGCTCACCAGACTCGCGGGTCTCCTACGAGCAGTACTTC. Translating it yields CASSPDSRVSYEQYF. Full variable domain (missing parts from reference TRBV18 and TRBJ2-7): NAGVMQNPRHLVRRRGQEARLRCSPMKGHSHVYWYRQLPEEGLKFMVYLQKENIIDESGMPKERFSAEFPKEGPSILRIQQVVRGDSAAYFCASSPDSRVSYEQYFGPGTRLTVT.

The V and J genes are TRBV4-1 and TRBJ2-5; 7 bases agree with TRBD1. Per germline, CDR1 MGHRA and CDR2 YSYEKL. The junction had 3 bases not matched to a gene; V was cut back by 4 bases and J by 4 bases. The CDR3 has 13 amino acids. CDR3 sequence: CASSPWTGETQYF. CDR3 nucleotide sequence: TGCGCCAGCAGCCCGTGGACAGGAGAGACCCAGTACTTC.

J is TRBJ2-3 and V is TRBV10-3, with 12 bases matching TRBD2. The germline CDR1 and CDR2 sequences are ENHRY and SYGVKD. The junction had 7 bases not matched to a gene; V was cut back by 3 bases and J by 3 bases. CDR3 length: 17 amino acids. The CDR3, as DNA: TGTGCCATCAGTGACCCGGGACTAGCGGGTGGTACAGATACGCAGTATTTT. It specifies CAISDPGLAGGTDTQYF.

The chain employs TRBV7-2 and TRBJ2-7; perhaps TRBD1 as D (6 bases). Per germline, CDR1 SGHTA and CDR2 FQGNSA. This CDR3 region has 18 residues. V dropped 0 bases and J dropped 3 bases, with 21 bases sitting between them. CDR3 region: CASSLAARRTEHLYEQYF. The CDR3 DNA sequence: TGTGCCAGCAGCTTAGCCGCGAGAAGGACAGAGCACCTCTACGAGCAGTACTTC.

This chain connects TRBV10-1 to TRBJ2-1, with 15 bases that match TRBD2. The CDR3 consists of 18 residues. The germline CDR1 and CDR2 sequences are WNHNN and SYGVQD (reference sequence). V shed 3 bases, J shed 4 bases, and the junction held 7 bases outside the gene matches. This CDR3 reads CASSDSGTSGGKYNEQFF. The CDR3 coding sequence is TGCGCCAGCAGTGATTCCGGGACTAGCGGGGGGAAATACAATGAGCAGTTCTTC.

J is TRBJ2-2 and V is TRBV5-4, with D possibly being TRBD2 (6 bases). Germline CDR1 and CDR2: SGHNT and YYREEE (reference sequence). The CDR3 totals 15 residues. V was clipped by 0 bases and J by 0 bases, with 6 bases between them. The CDR3 reads CASSLGLANTGELFF. The CDR3, as DNA: TGTGCCAGCAGCTTGGGACTAGCGAACACCGGGGAGCTGTTTTTT.